This T cell receptor beta chain originates from a study of CXCR3-negative and CXCR3-positive naive CD8 T cells. Study-wide context: With about 1.5 +/- 0.3 million reads per library, the TRB reads numbered some 130 million in total. Study results and limitations: Naive subsets were similarly diverse, while memory CD8+ repertoires were much less diverse.

The TRB libraries of cDNA were built by UMI-labeled 5' RACE. TCRdb reprocessed the 5' RACE reads and keeps a single row for each CDR3 protein, giving no DNA. The table for this sample gives around 81,000 distinct CDR3 sequences. In regard to this clonotype: The antigen is unknown.

This CDR3 is 13 amino acids long. Germline values: CDR1 SQVTM, CDR2 ANQGSEA. The chain is built from TRBV29-1 and TRBJ1-1. Sequenced sample: naive CXCR3- CD8+ T cells from blood. Subset: CD45RO-CCR7+CD27+CD95- naive CD8+ T cells lacking CXCR3 (TNR3-). The TCR originated in a human donor in good health. Some clones in this sample may be carry-over from other donors' samples. CDR3 sequence reads: CSVGEYLRTEAFF.